This is a list of T cell receptor beta chains from one sample in a study of spatial heterogeneity in lung cancer. TCRdb ran MiXCR on the 5' RACE reads and lists one entry per CDR3 protein. The sample consists of roughly 70,000 distinct CDR3 sequences, less than 9.5% of them appearing once. This specimen was PBMCs, taken at follow-up. These receptors were collected from a female donor with early-stage non-small cell lung cancer. Both conserved end residues are part of each CDR3. A D gene is named only where the DNA matches it firmly. Clone size is not always given. Where it is, it says once, few, many or a class for expanded clones.

>many|TRBV18|-|TRBJ2-1
CASSPPTMFNEQFF
TGTGCCAGCTCACCACCGACAATGTTTAATGAGCAGTTCTTC
>few|TRBV6-5|TRBD2|TRBJ2-7
CASSSRLAGAYEQYF
TGTGCCAGCAGTTCCCGACTAGCGGGTGCCTACGAGCAGTACTTC
>few|TRBV27|-|TRBJ2-3
CASSLWGTLSTDTQYF
TGTGCCAGCAGTTTATGGGGGACCCTGAGCACAGATACGCAGTATTTT
>many|TRBV28|-|TRBJ1-1
CASSLFSEAFF
TGTGCCAGCAGTTTATTTTCTGAAGCTTTCTTT
>few|TRBV30|-|TRBJ2-6
CAWSRAAGANVLTF
TGTGCCTGGAGTCGGGCGGCTGGGGCCAACGTCCTGACTTTC
>many|TRBV19|-|TRBJ2-1
CASSIRGIDEQFF
TGTGCCAGTAGTATTCGTGGGATCGATGAGCAGTTCTTC
>-|TRBV20-1|TRBD1|TRBJ1-2
CSARETGTNYGYTF
TGCAGTGCCAGGGAGACAGGGACCAACTATGGCTACACCTTC
>many|TRBV7-3|-|TRBJ2-3
CASSLSGSDTQYF
TGTGCCAGCAGCTTAAGCGGTTCAGATACGCAGTATTTT
>-|TRBV29-1|TRBD1|TRBJ2-7
CSVRDSSYEQYF
TGCAGCGTCCGGGACAGCTCCTACGAGCAGTACTTC
>many|TRBV9|-|TRBJ2-4
CASSATGGVGTKNIQYF
TGTGCCAGCAGCGCAACAGGCGGGGTGGGGACCAAAAACATTCAGTACTTC
>few|TRBV28|-|TRBJ2-2
CASSLFGSGELFF
TGTGCCAGCAGTTTGTTTGGCAGCGGGGAGCTGTTTTTT
>many|TRBV27|TRBD1|TRBJ1-1
CASAGTGGRWAFF
TGTGCCAGCGCCGGGACAGGGGGCCGGTGGGCTTTCTTT
>few|TRBV28|-|TRBJ1-5
CASSPPGSQPQHF
TGTGCCAGCAGTCCCCCGGGCTCTCAGCCCCAGCATTTT
>many|TRBV29-1|-|TRBJ2-7
CSVVLATIFYEQYF
TGCAGCGTTGTTTTAGCTACTATCTTCTACGAGCAGTACTTC
>few|TRBV28|TRBD1|TRBJ1-5
CATETGSQPQHF
TGTGCCACCGAGACAGGGTCTCAGCCCCAGCATTTT
>few|TRBV7-2|-|TRBJ2-6
CASSLSGTPSGANVLTF
TGTGCCAGCAGCTTATCGGGCACCCCTTCTGGGGCCAACGTCCTGACTTTC
>few|TRBV7-8|-|TRBJ2-3
CASSPGARRDTQYF
TGTGCCAGCAGCCCTGGGGCGAGGCGGGATACGCAGTATTTT
>many|TRBV18|TRBD1|TRBJ1-1
CASSPGQGYRSKSEAFF
TGTGCCAGCTCACCCGGACAGGGGTATCGGTCAAAGTCTGAAGCTTTCTTT
>few|TRBV27|TRBD1|TRBJ2-2
CASSRDRRSGELFF
TGTGCCAGCAGTCGGGACAGGAGGAGCGGGGAGCTGTTTTTT
>many|TRBV5-6|-|TRBJ2-6
CASSLLVAASGANVLTF
TGTGCCAGCAGCTTGTTGGTAGCGGCCTCTGGGGCCAACGTCCTGACTTTC
>many|TRBV7-9|TRBD1|TRBJ1-6
CASSFGQGGSPLHF
TGTGCCAGCAGCTTTGGACAGGGAGGCTCACCCCTCCACTTT
>-|TRBV7-2|-|TRBJ1-3
CASSLLSTGNTIYF
TGTGCCAGCAGCTTACTATCGACTGGAAACACCATATATTTT
>-|TRBV7-9|-|TRBJ2-1
CANSLMFSYNEQFF
TGTGCCAACTCTCTTATGTTTTCCTACAATGAGCAGTTCTTC
>many|TRBV20-1|-|TRBJ1-6
CSARSIQDEISPLHF
TGCAGTGCTAGGTCGATTCAGGATGAAATTTCACCCCTCCACTTT
>many|TRBV5-1|TRBD2|TRBJ2-2
CASAWAGVVTGELFF
TGCGCCAGCGCGTGGGCGGGAGTCGTCACCGGGGAGCTGTTTTTT
>-|TRBV28|-|TRBJ2-5
CANSKETQYF
TGTGCCAATTCGAAAGAGACCCAGTACTTC
>-|TRBV20-1|-|TRBJ2-1
CSARRNGGGEQFF
TGCAGTGCTAGAAGGAACGGGGGAGGTGAGCAGTTCTTC
>-|TRBV15|-|TRBJ2-3
CATSRDWSTDTQYF
TGTGCCACCAGCAGGGACTGGTCCACAGATACGCAGTATTTT
>few|TRBV29-1|-|TRBJ2-3
CSLRLTTDTQYF
TGCAGCTTACGCCTAACTACAGATACGCAGTATTTT
>many|TRBV5-1|-|TRBJ2-1
CASSLPGPWDEQFF
TGCGCCAGCAGCCTACCGGGCCCTTGGGATGAGCAGTTCTTC
>many|TRBV29-1|-|TRBJ2-3
CSVAGQIDTQYF
TGCAGCGTTGCGGGACAAATAGATACGCAGTATTTT
>many|TRBV19|-|TRBJ2-2
CASKLRGEHTGELFF
TGTGCCAGTAAGCTTAGGGGGGAACACACCGGGGAGCTGTTTTTT
>many|TRBV7-8|TRBD2|TRBJ2-3
CASSFEAGSTDTQYF
TGTGCCAGCAGCTTCGAAGCGGGAAGCACAGATACGCAGTATTTT
>-|TRBV5-6|TRBD2|TRBJ2-2
CASSSASGRETGELFF
TGTGCCAGCAGCTCGGCTAGCGGGAGAGAAACCGGGGAGCTGTTTTTT
>many|TRBV7-7|-|TRBJ1-6
CASSLAPNSPLHF
TGTGCTAGCAGCTTAGCGCCCAATTCACCCCTCCACTTT
>-|TRBV5-1|TRBD1|TRBJ1-2
CASSLSPTGAGYTF
TGCGCCAGCAGCTTATCACCGACAGGGGCTGGCTACACCTTC
>many|TRBV6-5|TRBD2|TRBJ2-7
CASSYERPGTSSYEQYF
TGTGCCAGCAGTTACGAGAGGCCAGGGACTAGTTCCTACGAGCAGTACTTC
>few|TRBV19|TRBD2|TRBJ2-1
CASSAGVAGYNEQFF
TGTGCCAGTAGTGCAGGGGTAGCGGGGTACAATGAGCAGTTCTTC
>-|TRBV30|-|TRBJ1-1
CAWGTRENTEAFF
TGTGCCTGGGGAACAAGGGAGAACACTGAAGCTTTCTTT
>-|TRBV6-6|-|TRBJ2-1
CASSYSEDGGEQFF
TGTGCCAGCAGTTACTCGGAGGATGGGGGTGAGCAGTTCTTC
>many|TRBV11-3|-|TRBJ1-1
CASSLGPDTEAFF
TGTGCCAGCAGCCTGGGGCCAGACACTGAAGCTTTCTTT
>few|TRBV5-1|TRBD1|TRBJ2-7
CASSQGQGNIYEQYF
TGCGCCAGCAGCCAGGGACAGGGTAACATCTACGAGCAGTACTTC
>many|TRBV25-1|-|TRBJ2-3
CASSEMGPDTQYF
TGTGCCAGCAGTGAAATGGGACCAGATACGCAGTATTTT
>many|TRBV4-2|-|TRBJ1-1
CASSRGVGGPAAFF
TGTGCCAGCAGCCGGGGGGTCGGAGGTCCGGCAGCTTTCTTT
>many|TRBV5-1|-|TRBJ1-2
CASSFFWVTDYGYTF
TGCGCCAGCAGCTTTTTTTGGGTAACTGACTATGGCTACACCTTC
>-|TRBV18|TRBD1|TRBJ1-4
CASSPPTGNEKLFF
TGTGCCAGCTCACCACCGACAGGGAATGAAAAACTGTTTTTT
>many|TRBV6-1|TRBD2|TRBJ2-7
CATSEREGPYEQYF
TGTGCCACTTCGGAGCGGGAGGGACCCTACGAGCAGTACTTC
>many|TRBV5-1|-|TRBJ2-2
CASSFVTTTGELFF
TGCGCCAGCAGCTTTGTCACCACTACCGGGGAGCTGTTTTTT
>-|TRBV5-1|-|TRBJ1-4
CASCEGATNEKLFF
TGCGCCAGCTGCGAAGGGGCGACTAATGAAAAACTGTTTTTT
>few|TRBV9|-|TRBJ2-1
CASSVASEWSYNEQFF
TGTGCCAGCAGCGTAGCGAGCGAGTGGTCCTACAATGAGCAGTTCTTC
>many|TRBV5-4|TRBD2|TRBJ2-7
CASSLSGTSVAVQYF
TGTGCCAGCAGCCTCTCCGGGACTAGCGTGGCGGTGCAGTACTTC
>many|TRBV29-1|-|TRBJ2-7
CSVGRRDSYEQYF
TGCAGCGTTGGACGACGGGACTCCTACGAGCAGTACTTC
>many|TRBV5-1|TRBD1|TRBJ1-6
CASSTLQGTESPLHF
TGCGCCAGCAGCACCCTACAGGGGACGGAATCACCCCTCCACTTT
>few|TRBV28|-|TRBJ2-2
CASSPLGRERDTGELFF
TGTGCCAGCAGTCCCCTAGGCAGGGAAAGGGACACCGGGGAGCTGTTTTTT
>many|TRBV19|-|TRBJ1-2
CASSPQVRGAYGYTF
TGTGCCAGTAGTCCCCAGGTGCGAGGGGCTTATGGCTACACCTTC
>many|TRBV6-5|-|TRBJ1-2
CASSSTRGYTF
TGTGCCAGCAGTTCCACGCGGGGCTACACCTTC